Following are 9 T cell receptor beta chains from one sample sequenced in a study of regulatory T cells in long-lasting Graves disease. Time point denoted: newly diagnosed GD, antithyroid drugs for less than 3 months. Isolated PBMC RNA provided the starting material for the TCR library. Arm-PCR of CDR3 regions and iRepertoire HTBI primers were the basis on which TCR beta libraries were built. One entry per CDR3 protein, called by TCRdb with MiXCR from the multiplex PCR reads. Of 510,000 or so distinct CDR3 sequences in the sample, 12% were seen once. This sample also appeared in a second study, on T cells in Graves' hyperthyroidism and ophthalmopathy.

The sequences come from peripheral blood mononuclear cells (PBMCs), collected at new diagnosis, from a patient treated with antithyroid drugs. The receptors here all came from a woman in her twenties or thirties with Graves disease.

This clonotype was seen repeatedly, ten times or more. The chain carries TRBV29-1 and TRBJ1-1; D gene unclear. CDR1 is SQVTM, CDR2 ANQGSEA, per germline. V was cut by 7 bases and J by 1 base, with 10 bases left in between. The CDR3 consists of 12 residues. The CDR3 sequence: CSGCEGNTEAFF. The CDR3 bases are TGCAGCGGTTGTGAGGGGAACACTGAAGCTTTCTTT.

The chain has TRBV19 and TRBJ2-1; 15 bases are shared with TRBD2. J lost 7 bases, V lost 4 bases, and 8 bases had no gene match. This CDR3 has 17 residues. Germline CDR1 LNHDA, CDR2 SQIVND (reference sequence). CDR3 protein: CASSTRTSGRVSNEQFF. CDR3 DNA sequence: TGTGCCAGTAGTACCCGGACTAGCGGGAGGGTGTCGAATGAGCAGTTCTTC.

This clonotype showed up many times. This chain joins TRBV7-9 and TRBJ2-1, with 11 nucleotides matching TRBD2. In germline, CDR1 is SEHNR, CDR2 FQNEAQ (reference sequence). The CDR3 extends over 15 amino acids. Trimming removed 5 bases from V and 7 bases from J; junction bases left unmatched: 7. The CDR3 protein is CASSRIAGGVNEQFF. Here the CDR3 DNA reads TGTGCCAGCAGCCGCATAGCGGGAGGGGTGAATGAGCAGTTCTTC.

There are many counts of this clonotype. The chain uses TRBV13 and TRBJ2-3; perhaps TRBD1 as D (6 bases). The V end was cut by 5 bases, the J end by 2 bases, with 20 bases between. Per germline, CDR1 PRHDT and CDR2 FYEKMQ (reference sequence). The CDR3 consists of 17 residues. CDR3 residues: CASSTSDRRTLTDTQYF. CDR3 DNA sequence: TGTGCCAGCAGCACCTCGGACAGAAGGACCCTCACAGATACGCAGTATTTT.

This sequence joins TRBV20-1 and TRBJ2-4; no firm D call. The germline gives CDR1 DFQATT, CDR2 SNEGSKA (reference sequence). Trimming removed 5 bases at V and 0 bases at J, with 11 bases between. The length of the CDR3 is 14 residues. CDR3 sequence: CSASDLLAKNIQYF. The CDR3 nucleotides read TGCAGTGCTTCCGACTTACTAGCCAAAAACATTCAGTACTTC.

This clonotype occurred many times. The gene calls are TRBV9 and TRBJ2-5; D is unresolved. This CDR3 is built from 15 residues. Germline CDR1 and CDR2: SGDLS and YYNGEE. Trimming took off 0 bases at V and 4 bases at J, with 13 bases between the two ends. CDR3: CASSVGGVLGETQYF. CDR3 nucleotide sequence: TGTGCCAGCAGCGTAGGTGGGGTCCTTGGAGAGACCCAGTACTTC. The whole variable domain, remainder taken from reference TRBV9 and TRBJ2-5, is DSGVTQTPKHLITATGQRVTLRCSPRSGDLSVYWYQQSLDQGLQFLIQYYNGEERAKGNILERFSAQQFPDLHSELNLSSLELGDSALYFCASSVGGVLGETQYFGPGTRLLVL.

This clonotype was observed many times. This chain links TRBV28 with TRBJ1-1; D may be TRBD1 (5 bases). The CDR3 runs to 10 residues. Deletions cut 8 bases from V and 7 bases from J, with 8 bases between. The germline gives CDR1 MDHEN, CDR2 SYDVKM. CDR3 amino acids: CASGTFEAFF. The DNA for the CDR3 is TGTGCCAGCGGGACGTTTGAAGCTTTCTTT.

In this sample, this clonotype turned up many times. V is TRBV7-2 and J is TRBJ1-1; a possible D gene is TRBD1 (5 bases). The CDR3 has 14 residues. Trimming left V 1 base short and J 6 bases short, with 12 bases between. The germline V gene encodes CDR1 SGHTA and CDR2 FQGNSA. The CDR3: CASSLVGHGAEAFF. In DNA form, the CDR3 reads TGTGCCAGCAGCTTAGTAGGACACGGCGCTGAAGCTTTCTTT.

In its sample, this clonotype was seen many times. V usage is TRBV14 and J usage is TRBJ2-5, with a tentative D call TRBD1 (5 bases). The CDR3 consists of 18 residues. V dropped 1 base and J dropped 2 bases, with 20 bases sitting between them. CDR1 SGHDN and CDR2 FVKESK come from the germline V gene. CDR3 region: CASSQGVRTPLLQETQYF. CDR3 nucleotides: TGTGCCAGCAGCCAAGGAGTAAGGACACCCTTGCTACAAGAGACCCAGTACTTC.